This T cell receptor (beta chain) emerged from a study of cytomegalovirus exposure and HLA in healthy donors. Turning to the study itself: A later analysis reported the 130 or so validation repertoires used the same platform as the approximately 660 first-cohort repertoires. Overall study findings and caveats: Investigators reported about 160 TCR beta chains as tied to cytomegalovirus. Rare TCR sequences predominated, though certain public TCRs were found in many donors. According to a subsequent analysis, TCR clusters from the first cohort were inclined to appear together in the 110 or so validation repertoires.

Libraries were prepared by immunoSEQ multiplex PCR; TCRdb keeps only in-frame clonotypes and omits some of them. The sample yields about 60,000 clones, about nine tenths seen once. Trimming took off 5 bases at V and 4 bases at J, with 13 bases between the two ends. Germline loops: CDR1 SGHRS, CDR2 YFSETQ. The CDR3 contains 15 residues. Only a few counts were recorded for this clone. Its target is not known. The gene calls are TRBV5-1 and TRBJ2-6; D unclear. Sequenced sample: PBMCs. This TCR came from a man in his late teens or twenties in good health and CMV-seronegative. In nucleotides, the CDR3 is TGCGCCAGCAGTTTTGACAAGTCGGGGGCCAACGTCCTGACTTTC. Its translation: CASSFDKSGANVLTF.